The 26 T cell receptor beta chains reported below all come from one sample, sequenced in a study of T-cell memory formation after mild COVID-19. MiXCR, run by TCRdb on the 5' RACE reads, gives a single entry per CDR3 protein. This sample yields 300,000 to 400,000 distinct CDR3 sequences, of which 20% to 25% are seen a single time; around an eighth belongs to the top ten. The sequenced material came from PBMCs or a T cell subset sorted from them (not recorded which). The receptors here all came from an adult woman who had mild COVID-19 (a few samples of this study predate the infection). Cell type and time point are not known.

In this sample, this clonotype turned up a few times. This chain links TRBV10-3 with TRBJ2-7; TRBD1 aligns across 7 bases. The CDR3 is 16 residues long. Germline assignment: CDR1 ENHRY and CDR2 SYGVKD. V trimming: 3 bases; J trimming: 0 bases; junction bases outside the gene matches: 8. This chain's CDR3 is CAISELGQINSYEQYF. The CDR3 region has the DNA TGTGCCATCAGTGAATTGGGACAGATAAACTCCTACGAGCAGTACTTC.

The rearrangement links TRBV7-6 to TRBJ1-1; the D is unclear. Germline V lookup: CDR1 SGHVS, CDR2 FNYEAQ. The CDR3 extends over 12 amino acids. Trimming shortened V by 5 bases and J by 11 bases, and 15 bases separated the two germline ends. CDR3 protein: CASSRYGDAAFF. The CDR3 DNA is TGTGCCAGCAGCAGATACGGGGATGCGGCTTTCTTT.

This clonotype was recorded many times. The genes are TRBV18 and TRBJ1-1; no reliable D call. V was clipped by 6 bases and J by 1 base, with 9 bases between them. Germline CDR1 is KGHSH and CDR2 is LQKENI. This CDR3 spans 13 amino acids. CDR3 residues: CASSTTENTEAFF. The DNA of the CDR3 is TGTGCCAGCTCGACAACAGAGAACACTGAAGCTTTCTTT. Looking up the rest from reference TRBV18 and TRBJ1-1 gives the full variable domain: NAGVMQNPRHLVRRRGQEARLRCSPMKGHSHVYWYRQLPEEGLKFMVYLQKENIIDESGMPKERFSAEFPKEGPSILRIQQVVRGDSAAYFCASSTTENTEAFFGQGTRLTVV.

This clonotype was recorded a few times. This chain links TRBV5-6 with TRBJ2-7; TRBD1 is a possible D gene (6 bases). Germline values: CDR1 SGHDT, CDR2 YYEEEE. The V end lost 1 base, the J end lost 7 bases, and 15 bases lay between the germline ends. The CDR3 covers 14 residues. Here the CDR3 DNA reads TGTGCCAGCAGCTTGCAGGGGCTATTAGAAGAGCAGTACTTC. This translates into CASSLQGLLEEQYF.

CDR3 protein: CASSQVLAGTYNEQFF. In DNA form, the CDR3 reads TGCGCCAGCAGCCAAGTTCTAGCGGGAACCTACAATGAGCAGTTCTTC. The rearrangement links TRBV4-1 to TRBJ2-1; 9 nucleotides line up with TRBD2. CDR1 is MGHRA and CDR2 is YSYEKL in the germline V gene. This CDR3 is built from 16 residues. V shed 1 base and J 2 bases; nucleotides not matched to a gene: 3.

This clonotype came up a few times. This chain uses TRBV27 with TRBJ2-3; D is ambiguous. Germline CDR1 MNHEY, CDR2 SMNVEV (reference sequence). This CDR3 has 13 residues. The V gene lost 8 bases and the J gene lost 2 bases, with 11 bases spanning the gap. CDR3 residues: CASGVKFTDTQYF. The CDR3 DNA sequence: TGTGCCAGCGGAGTAAAATTCACAGATACGCAGTATTTT.

The chain is built from TRBV7-8 and TRBJ2-7; 7 positions match TRBD1. CDR3 size: 13 residues. The V and J ends lost 3 bases and 6 bases, in that order; junction bases with no gene match: 5. Germline-derived CDR1 and CDR2 are SGHVS and FQNEAQ. The CDR3 nucleotides are TGTGCCAGCAGCTTCCTACAGGGGAGCGAGCAGTACTTC. Protein: CASSFLQGSEQYF.

The gene calls are TRBV6-5 and TRBJ2-6, with 9 nucleotides matching TRBD1. Germline CDR1 and CDR2: MNHEY and SVGAGI. The ends lost 6 bases at V and 2 bases at J; junction bases unmatched: 8. The CDR3 has 17 amino acids. This CDR3 is CASRNPTGGTGANVLTF. The CDR3 DNA is TGTGCCAGCAGAAATCCGACAGGGGGAACTGGGGCCAACGTCCTGACTTTC.

This sequence joins TRBV6-2 or TRBV6-3 and TRBJ2-5; 9 bases align to TRBD2. This CDR3 comprises 15 residues. Germline CDR1 is MNHEY and CDR2 is SVGEGT. J lost 5 bases, V lost 5 bases, and 9 bases had no gene match. CDR3 coding DNA: TGTGCCAGCAGTCCGACTAGCGGCTTTCGGGAGACCCAGTACTTC. Translated, it gives CASSPTSGFRETQYF.

The table lists this clonotype with many counts. This rearrangement joins TRBV5-1 to TRBJ1-1; D ambiguous. Per the germline V gene, CDR1 is SGHRS and CDR2 is YFSETQ. The CDR3 covers 13 residues. Trimming removed 0 bases at V and 3 bases at J, with 6 bases between. In DNA form, the CDR3 reads TGCGCCAGCAGCTTGGTAGGGCACACTGAAGCTTTCTTT. The encoded protein is CASSLVGHTEAFF.

This clonotype was picked up one time. The chain couples TRBV7-2 to TRBJ2-1; TRBD2 matches at 9 bases. There are 11 residues in the CDR3. Germline assignment: CDR1 SGHTA and CDR2 FQGNSA. V was pared by 8 bases and J by 10 bases, with 3 bases of the junction left unmatched. The CDR3 loop is CASLGLAEQFF. CDR3 in DNA: TGTGCCAGCCTAGGACTAGCGGAGCAGTTCTTC.

CDR3 coding DNA: TGTGCCAGCAGTTCCCATCGGCGGGATGCATACAATGAGCAGTTCTTC. It encodes CASSSHRRDAYNEQFF. The chain couples TRBV6-5 to TRBJ2-1, with D perhaps matching TRBD2 (6 bases). Germline V gives CDR1 MNHEY, CDR2 SVGAGI. V lost 4 bases and J 4 bases, leaving 17 bases between the germline ends. The CDR3 sequence is 16 residues long.

This clonotype was observed a few times. This rearrangement joins TRBV6-1 to TRBJ1-1; D remains unclear. Trimming removed 3 bases at V and 5 bases at J, with 10 bases between. This CDR3 contains 13 residues. In germline, CDR1 is MNHNS, CDR2 SASEGT. CDR3 amino acids: CASSDRVGTEAFF. The CDR3 DNA sequence: TGTGCCAGCAGTGATCGGGTCGGGACTGAAGCTTTCTTT.

The chain links TRBV20-1 to TRBJ1-2; D not resolved. Between the trimmed V and J ends, which lost 0 bases and 8 bases, there was a span of 22 bases. The CDR3 is made up of 16 amino acids. From germline, CDR1 is DFQATT and CDR2 SNEGSKA (reference sequence). CDR3 amino acids: CSARDPRESTRGGYTF. In DNA form, the CDR3 reads TGCAGTGCTAGAGATCCCAGAGAGTCTACTAGAGGAGGCTACACCTTC.

This clonotype came up a few times. The chain couples TRBV6-6 to TRBJ1-5; D uncertain. Trimming took 5 bases from V and 0 from J, leaving 5 bases between them. The CDR3 covers 13 residues. Germline assignment: CDR1 MNHNY and CDR2 SVGAGI (reference sequence). The CDR3: CASSTHSNQPQHF. The DNA of the CDR3 is TGTGCCAGCAGTACTCATAGCAATCAGCCCCAGCATTTT.

This clonotype has ten or more counts. CDR3 DNA sequence: TGTGCCAGCAGTTTATTTGGGACAGGCATAATCTCCTACGAGCAGTACTTC. It is translated as CASSLFGTGIISYEQYF. The chain carries TRBV28 and TRBJ2-7; 8 bases match TRBD1. CDR1 MDHEN and CDR2 SYDVKM come from the germline V gene. This CDR3 contains 17 residues. Trimming cost V 1 base and J 0 bases; bases outside gene matches: 8.

The table lists this clonotype with a few counts. This chain uses TRBV7-2 with TRBJ2-3, with 12 bases aligning to TRBD2. The CDR3 is 17 residues long. V gave up 5 bases and J gave up 3 bases; unmatched junction bases: 9. Looked up from germline, CDR1 is SGHTA and CDR2 is FQGNSA. CDR3 bases: TGTGCCAGCAGCCACATGACTAGCGGGAGACGGACAGATACGCAGTATTTT. The encoded protein is CASSHMTSGRRTDTQYF.

The chain carries TRBV12-3 or TRBV12-4 and TRBJ1-2, with 7 bases matching TRBD1. The CDR3 contains 14 residues. V was pared by 7 bases and J by 8 bases, with 13 bases of the junction left unmatched. The DNA for the CDR3 is TGTGCCAGCACCACCGGGACAGCAATTGTGGGCTACACCTTC. Its protein product is CASTTGTAIVGYTF.

The CDR3, as DNA: TGTGCCACCAGTGATCCCGGGACTAGCGACACAGATACGCAGTATTTT. It encodes CATSDPGTSDTDTQYF. This sequence joins TRBV24-1 and TRBJ2-3; 10 nucleotides line up with TRBD2. CDR1 is KGHDR and CDR2 is SFDVKD in the germline V gene. With V trimmed by 3 bases and J by 2 bases, 4 bases remained unmatched. The CDR3 runs 16 residues.

The J gene is TRBJ2-7, the V gene TRBV7-3; maybe TRBD1 (5 bases). The germline V gene encodes CDR1 SGHTA and CDR2 FQGTGA. Trimming took off 6 bases at V and 3 bases at J, with 12 bases between the two ends. The CDR3 spans 13 residues. The CDR3 is CASSTGPDYEQYF. The CDR3 nucleotides read TGTGCCAGCAGTACAGGACCTGACTACGAGCAGTACTTC.

The CDR3 DNA is TGTGCCAGCAGTCAGGACGGGTTCTGGGAGGAGCAGTTCTTC. It encodes CASSQDGFWEEQFF. The V gene is TRBV6-5, the J gene TRBJ2-1; perhaps TRBD2 as D (5 bases). Deletions cut 5 bases from V and 10 bases from J, with 18 bases between. CDR1 is MNHEY, CDR2 SVGAGI, per germline. The CDR3 is 14 residues long.

This clonotype was detected a few times. This chain links TRBV27 with TRBJ2-7; either TRBD1 or TRBD2 may fit D (7 bases each). Trimming left V 2 bases short and J 4 bases short, with 12 bases between. CDR1 and CDR2 (germline): MNHEY, SMNVEV (reference sequence). The CDR3 spans 14 residues. The CDR3 sequence is CASSLTGEGYEQYF. The CDR3 bases are TGTGCCAGCAGTTTAACAGGGGAGGGTTACGAGCAGTACTTC.

The chain carries TRBV4-1 and TRBJ1-1, with D maybe TRBD1 (6 bases). The CDR3 has 15 amino acids. CDR1 is MGHRA and CDR2 is YSYEKL in the germline V gene. Trimming took 0 bases from V and 3 from J, leaving 11 bases between them. In DNA, the CDR3 is TGCGCCAGCAGCCAAGAACAGGGAGTGGACACTGAAGCTTTCTTT. Protein: CASSQEQGVDTEAFF.

Ten or more counts support this clonotype. The rearrangement uses TRBV29-1 and TRBJ1-2, with unresolved D. Trimming removed 5 bases from V and 8 bases from J, with 18 bases in between. CDR1 is SQVTM, CDR2 ANQGSEA, per germline. The CDR3 length is 13 residues. The CDR3 DNA follows: TGCAGCGTTAAAGGGTCATCCCTTAGCGGCTACACCTTC. Translation gives CSVKGSSLSGYTF.

This clonotype has more than one count but fewer than ten. This chain links TRBV7-2 with TRBJ2-7; TRBD1 or TRBD2 may be the D gene (5 bases each). The ends were cut back, 0 bases at V and 2 bases at J, with 11 bases in the middle. The CDR3 has 15 amino acids. Germline V gene lookup returns CDR1 SGHTA and CDR2 FQGNSA. CDR3 coding DNA: TGTGCCAGCAGCTTAGCCGGGACGGACACCTACGAGCAGTACTTC. Protein: CASSLAGTDTYEQYF.

This chain uses TRBV4-3 with TRBJ1-6; no reliable D call. The CDR3 loop spans 15 amino acids. From germline, CDR1 is LGHNA and CDR2 YSLEER. Trimming left V 4 bases short and J 5 bases short, with 12 bases between. The CDR3 DNA is TGCGCCAGCAGCCGGGTTTGGCTGAATAATTCACCCCTCCACTTT. As protein: CASSRVWLNNSPLHF.